The 30 T cell receptor beta chains below come from one sample, sequenced in a study of blood T cell repertoires in COVID-19 (dated by TCRdb to 2020 to 2022). The library was made by the immunoSEQ multiplex PCR assay. TCRdb retrieved this table from immuneACCESS and kept in-frame rearrangements only. Not all clones are present; in checked studies, unresolved V genes account for under half, and no reason is known for the remainder. Counted in this sample were around 230,000 clones; 65% to 90% of them appeared once. The ten largest account for more than 9% of the sample. The sequenced sample was peripheral blood. The receptors originated from a man aged 50 to 60 with COVID-19, enrolled during active disease.

The chain carries TRBV9 and TRBJ1-4, with a weak D call TRBD1 (5 bases). The V and J ends lost 2 bases and 2 bases respectively, with 16 bases between them. Per the germline V gene, CDR1 is SGDLS and CDR2 is YYNGEE. The CDR3 spans 17 residues. CDR3 in DNA: TGTGCCAGCAGCGTGGGGGTCCAGGGAGGGACTAATGAAAAACTGTTTTTT. Translation gives CASSVGVQGGTNEKLFF. Looking up the rest from reference TRBV9 and TRBJ1-4 gives the full variable domain: DSGVTQTPKHLITATGQRVTLRCSPRSGDLSVYWYQQSLDQGLQFLIQYYNGEERAKGNILERFSAQQFPDLHSELNLSSLELGDSALYFCASSVGVQGGTNEKLFFGSGTQLSVL.

The V and J genes are TRBV29-1 and TRBJ2-5, with 12 nucleotides matching TRBD2. The CDR3 runs 15 residues. J lost 2 bases, V lost 1 base, and 2 bases had no gene match. Germline CDR1 and CDR2: SQVTM and ANQGSEA. The CDR3 DNA follows: TGCAGCGTTGAAGTCCTAGCGGGGGGGCAAGAGACCCAGTACTTC. Translated, it gives CSVEVLAGGQETQYF.

Note on this clone: The junction and the germline gene differ at one end; a read error may be behind it. V gene TRBV5-1 combines with J gene TRBJ2-2; perhaps TRBD2 as D (6 bases). Germline values: CDR1 SGHRS, CDR2 YFSETQ. CDR3 length: 14 amino acids. DNA of the CDR3: TGCGCCAGCAGCTTGGTGTCACCTTCCGGGGGGCTGTTTTTT. It yields the protein CASSLVSPSGGLFF.

This chain joins TRBV4-3 and TRBJ2-7; maybe TRBD1 (5 bases). The CDR3 is made up of 14 amino acids. The V end was cut by 0 bases, the J end by 6 bases, with 12 bases between. CDR1 is LGHNA, CDR2 YSLEER, per germline. Here the CDR3 DNA reads TGCGCCAGCAGCCAAGATAGGGCCAGGGCCGAGCAGTACTTC. Residues: CASSQDRARAEQYF.

This clone occurred once. V is TRBV10-3 and J is TRBJ1-2; 7 positions match TRBD1. The CDR3 length is 13 residues. V dropped 7 bases and J dropped 5; count of bases not matched to a gene: 7. The V gene's germline CDR1 is ENHRY and CDR2 SYGVKD. In DNA, the CDR3 is TGTGCCATCAATACCCCGGGACAGTATGGCTACACCTTC. Protein sequence: CAINTPGQYGYTF.

A remark on this clone: Within the sample, other DNA sequences also encode this same CDR3. This chain links TRBV9 with TRBJ2-3; possible D gene TRBD2, 6 bases. Germline V lookup: CDR1 SGDLS, CDR2 YYNGEE. V was cut by 2 bases and J by 0 bases, with 13 bases left in between. The CDR3 spans 16 residues. CDR3 sequence reads: CASSVAAGGSTDTQYF. The CDR3 DNA sequence: TGTGCCAGCAGCGTCGCGGCTGGGGGGAGCACAGATACGCAGTATTTT.

The chain couples TRBV4-3 to TRBJ1-5; no firm D call. The germline CDR1 and CDR2 sequences are LGHNA and YSLEER. The CDR3 consists of 14 residues. Trimming left V 4 bases short and J 8 bases short, with 15 bases between. CDR3 region: CASSPWAGGKPQHF. In nucleotides, the CDR3 is TGCGCCAGCAGCCCTTGGGCCGGCGGGAAGCCCCAGCATTTT.

V usage is TRBV6-5 and J usage is TRBJ2-7, with D possibly being TRBD2 (5 bases). Per the germline V gene, CDR1 is MNHEY and CDR2 is SVGAGI. The CDR3 is made up of 13 amino acids. Trimming left V 6 bases short and J 4 bases short, with 13 bases between. CDR3 sequence: CASRSGPGYEQYF. The CDR3 nucleotides read TGTGCCAGCAGATCCGGGCCGGGGTACGAGCAGTACTTC.

This chain uses TRBV9 with TRBJ2-3; weak D call: TRBD2 (7 bases). This CDR3 is built from 16 residues. CDR1 and CDR2 (germline): SGDLS, YYNGEE. Between the trimmed V and J ends, which lost 4 bases and 4 bases, there was a span of 19 bases. Here the CDR3 DNA reads TGTGCCAGCAGCCCTTCGGGGGGCGCGCCTTCAGATACGCAGTATTTT. It encodes CASSPSGGAPSDTQYF.

This chain uses TRBV6-5 with TRBJ1-1; 7 bases fit TRBD1. The CDR3 totals 14 residues. The germline V gene has CDR1 MNHEY and CDR2 SVGAGI. The junction had 6 bases not matched to a gene; V was cut back by 4 bases and J by 4 bases. This chain's CDR3 is CASSLGQLPTEAFF. The CDR3 nucleotides read TGTGCCAGCAGTTTGGGACAGTTACCCACTGAAGCTTTCTTT.

The chain uses TRBV5-4 and TRBJ2-3; 10 positions agree with TRBD1. The germline gives CDR1 SGHNT, CDR2 YYREEE (reference sequence). V shed 4 bases, J shed 0 bases, and the junction held 8 bases outside the gene matches. This CDR3 spans 17 amino acids. This CDR3 is CASSGDRGRASTDTQYF. CDR3 DNA sequence: TGTGCCAGCAGCGGGGACAGGGGAAGAGCTAGCACAGATACGCAGTATTTT.

The gene calls are TRBV5-1 and TRBJ2-5; 9 bases fit TRBD2. This CDR3 is 16 amino acids long. V dropped 0 bases and J dropped 5; count of bases not matched to a gene: 8. The germline V gene encodes CDR1 SGHRS and CDR2 YFSETQ. As DNA, the CDR3 is TGCGCCAGCAGCTTGGGTAGCCTAGCGGGATCGGAGACCCAGTACTTC. It is translated as CASSLGSLAGSETQYF.

The gene calls are TRBV2 and TRBJ2-2, with D possibly being TRBD2 (6 bases). The V gene's germline CDR1 is SNHLY and CDR2 FYNNEI. Trimming stripped 2 bases from V and 1 base from J, with 8 bases between. The CDR3 has 15 residues. This CDR3 is CASSELGGNTGELFF. In DNA form, the CDR3 reads TGTGCCAGCAGTGAATTGGGGGGGAACACCGGGGAGCTGTTTTTT. The entire variable domain, with the rest obtained from reference TRBV2 and TRBJ2-2, is as follows: EPEVTQTPSHQVTQMGQEVILRCVPISNHLYFYWYRQILGQKVEFLVSFYNNEISEKSEIFDDQFSVERPDGSNFTLKIRSTKLEDSAMYFCASSELGGNTGELFFGEGSRLTVL.

V usage is TRBV7-2 and J usage is TRBJ2-7, with D uncertain. Germline-derived CDR1 and CDR2 are SGHTA and FQGNSA. CDR3 length: 14 residues. Trimming removed 9 bases from V and 0 bases from J, with 15 bases in between. CDR3 sequence: CASSTGISSYEQYF. The CDR3 DNA sequence: TGTGCCAGTAGTACCGGTATTAGCTCCTACGAGCAGTACTTC. The full variable domain, in which reference TRBV7-2 and TRBJ2-7 provide the parts outside the CDR3, is GAGVSQSPSNKVTEKGKDVELRCDPISGHTALYWYRQSLGQGLEFLIYFQGNSAPDKSGLPSDRFSAERTGGSVSTLTIQRTQQEDSAVYLCASSTGISSYEQYFGPGTRLTVT.

The chain recombines TRBV2 with TRBJ2-3, with D unresolved. The CDR3 is 11 amino acids. Germline CDR1 is SNHLY and CDR2 is FYNNEI. The ends were cut back, 3 bases at V and 6 bases at J, with 4 bases in the middle. The CDR3 DNA sequence: TGTGCCAGCAGTGAGGCCGATACGCAGTATTTT. Protein product: CASSEADTQYF.

This chain connects TRBV5-4 to TRBJ2-3; 10 bases fit TRBD2. V gave up 4 bases and J gave up 1 base; unmatched junction bases: 6. This CDR3 has 16 amino acids. Germline V lookup: CDR1 SGHNT, CDR2 YYREEE (reference sequence). CDR3 in DNA: TGTGCCAGCAGCCCCAGTCTAGCGGGGGGCACAGATACGCAGTATTTT. Protein: CASSPSLAGGTDTQYF. The variable domain in full, completed from reference TRBV5-4 and TRBJ2-3, reads ETGVTQSPTHLIKTRGQQVTLRCSSQSGHNTVSWYQQALGQGPQFIFQYYREEENGRGNFPPRFSGLQFPNYSSELNVNALELDDSALYLCASSPSLAGGTDTQYFGPGTRLTVL.

This clone has more than one count but fewer than ten. V and J are TRBV27 and TRBJ2-7; a weak D match, TRBD1 (6 bases). V dropped 2 bases and J dropped 3 bases, with 14 bases sitting between them. The CDR3 sequence is 15 residues long. Germline CDR1 MNHEY, CDR2 SMNVEV (reference sequence). The CDR3 reads CASSLVLGAHYEQYF. CDR3 in DNA: TGTGCCAGCAGTTTAGTTCTGGGGGCTCACTACGAGCAGTACTTC.

The chain employs TRBV2 and TRBJ1-5, with D perhaps TRBD1 (5 bases). The CDR3 consists of 14 residues. From germline, CDR1 is SNHLY and CDR2 FYNNEI. V was pared by 1 base and J by 6 bases, with 10 bases between. CDR3 sequence: CASSEGVGGQPQHF. The CDR3 coding sequence is TGTGCCAGCAGTGAAGGAGTGGGGGGTCAGCCCCAGCATTTT.

This sequence joins TRBV2 and TRBJ1-6, with 10 bases lining up with TRBD1. CDR1 and CDR2 from the germline V gene are SNHLY and FYNNEI. The CDR3 totals 13 residues. The CDR3, as DNA: TGTGCTGGGACAGGGGTTTGGAATTCACCCCTCCACTTT. Its translation: CAGTGVWNSPLHF.

The chain couples TRBV27 to TRBJ2-3; TRBD2 agrees at 7 bases. In germline, CDR1 is MNHEY, CDR2 SMNVEV (reference sequence). This CDR3 spans 18 amino acids. V lost 2 bases to trimming and J lost 0 bases; unmatched junction nucleotides: 11. The CDR3 DNA sequence: TGTGCCAGCAGTTTAAGGCCCCCTAGCGGCACTAGCACAGATACGCAGTATTTT. It codes for CASSLRPPSGTSTDTQYF.

This chain joins TRBV18 and TRBJ1-2, with 11 bases identical to TRBD1. The CDR3 spans 15 residues. Germline CDR1 and CDR2: KGHSH and LQKENI. J was trimmed by 3 bases and V by 3 bases; bases with no gene match: 3. The CDR3 spells CASSPGQGVDYGYTF. CDR3 sequence (DNA): TGTGCCAGCTCACCGGGACAGGGGGTGGACTATGGCTACACCTTC.

The V call is TRBV25-1, the J call TRBJ2-2, with D perhaps matching TRBD1 (5 bases). Trimming shortened V by 2 bases and J by 1 base, and 8 bases separated the two germline ends. This CDR3 comprises 15 residues. Germline loops: CDR1 MGHDK, CDR2 SYGVNS. CDR3 in amino acids: CASSEGQGNTGELFF. The CDR3 DNA sequence: TGTGCCAGCAGTGAAGGCCAGGGGAACACCGGGGAGCTGTTTTTT. Filled out from reference TRBV25-1 and TRBJ2-2, the complete variable domain reads EADIYQTPRYLVIGTGKKITLECSQTMGHDKMYWYQQDPGMELHLIHYSYGVNSTEKGDLSSESTVSRIRTEHFPLTLESARPSHTSQYLCASSEGQGNTGELFFGEGSRLTVL.

Only one count was recorded for this clone. J is TRBJ2-7 and V is TRBV18, with D perhaps TRBD2 (6 bases). Germline CDR1 reads KGHSH; CDR2 reads LQKENI. V lost 2 bases to trimming and J lost 6 bases, with 11 bases between them. CDR3 size: 13 residues. This CDR3 reads CASSPTEGAEQYF. CDR3 nucleotide sequence: TGTGCCAGCTCACCAACGGAGGGAGCCGAGCAGTACTTC.

The CDR3, as DNA: TGTGCCAGCAGCCCGACTAGCGGGAGAGTGGATGAGCAGTTCTTC. Translating gives CASSPTSGRVDEQFF. The chain links TRBV7-8 to TRBJ2-1; TRBD2 aligns across 12 bases. The CDR3 covers 15 residues. Trimming took 5 bases from V and 8 from J; bases not matched to a gene: 7. CDR1 and CDR2 from the germline V gene are SGHVS and FQNEAQ.

The rearrangement links TRBV7-2 to TRBJ2-4; D is perhaps TRBD2 (6 bases). Per germline, CDR1 SGHTA and CDR2 FQGNSA. V gave up 5 bases and J gave up 1 base, with 12 bases separating them. The CDR3 sequence is 15 residues long. The CDR3 coding sequence is TGTGCCAGCAGCCCCCCGGGGGTTGCCAAAAACATTCAGTACTTC. Its protein is CASSPPGVAKNIQYF.

J is TRBJ1-6 and V is TRBV24-1; D remains ambiguous. V lost 5 bases and J lost 7, with 8 bases in between. CDR1 KGHDR and CDR2 SFDVKD come from the germline V gene. The CDR3 has 13 amino acids. Written as DNA, the CDR3 is TGTGCCACCAGTGTCGGGGTAAATTCACCCCTCCACTTT. It codes for CATSVGVNSPLHF.

The CDR3 protein is CATSEGLRFSDTQYF. As DNA, the CDR3 is TGTGCCACCAGCGAAGGACTCCGTTTCTCAGATACGCAGTATTTT. The chain employs TRBV24-1 and TRBJ2-3; maybe TRBD2 (5 bases). This CDR3 comprises 15 residues. The V end lost 7 bases, the J end lost 4 bases, and 17 bases lay between the germline ends. Germline CDR1 reads KGHDR; CDR2 reads SFDVKD.

On this clone itself: One end of the junction is discordant with germline, which a read error may explain. The chain links TRBV29-1 to TRBJ2-3; TRBD2 agrees at 11 bases. CDR1 is SQVTM, CDR2 ANQGSEA, per germline. The CDR3 spans 15 residues. Here the CDR3 DNA reads TGCAGCGTTGCGGTGGGGACTAGCGGCACCGATACGCAGTATTTT. Encoded protein: CSVAVGTSGTDTQYF.

The V call is TRBV5-1, the J call TRBJ1-1; 8 nucleotides line up with TRBD1. The germline gives CDR1 SGHRS, CDR2 YFSETQ. CDR3 length: 14 amino acids. J lost 5 bases, V lost 4 bases, and 7 bases had no gene match. The CDR3 loop reads CASSPSGGRTEAFF. CDR3 nucleotides: TGCGCCAGCAGCCCCTCAGGGGGCCGGACTGAAGCTTTCTTT.

The chain recombines TRBV6-5 with TRBJ1-4; D possibly corresponds to TRBD1 (5 bases). Germline V gives CDR1 MNHEY, CDR2 SVGAGI. V was pared by 7 bases and J by 4 bases, with 10 bases between. The CDR3 loop spans 13 amino acids. The CDR3 nucleotides read TGTGCCAGCACACTTCAGGGTAATGAAAAACTGTTTTTT. Its protein product is CASTLQGNEKLFF.